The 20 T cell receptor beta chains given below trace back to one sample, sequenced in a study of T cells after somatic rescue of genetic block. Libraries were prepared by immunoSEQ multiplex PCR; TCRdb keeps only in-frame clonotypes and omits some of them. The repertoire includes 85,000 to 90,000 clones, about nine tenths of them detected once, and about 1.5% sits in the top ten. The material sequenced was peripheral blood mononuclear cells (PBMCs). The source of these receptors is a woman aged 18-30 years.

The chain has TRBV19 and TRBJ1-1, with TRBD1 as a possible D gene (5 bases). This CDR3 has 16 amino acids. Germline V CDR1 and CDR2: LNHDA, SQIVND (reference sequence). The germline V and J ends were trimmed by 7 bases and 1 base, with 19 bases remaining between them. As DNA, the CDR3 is TGTGCCAGTACCGCGCGGGGGGGAGGCCGGAACACTGAAGCTTTCTTT. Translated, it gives CASTARGGGRNTEAFF.

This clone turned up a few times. The CDR3 spells CASMSLPGGYTF. CDR3 nucleotide sequence: TGTGCCAGTATGAGCCTCCCGGGGGGCTACACCTTC. This rearrangement joins TRBV19 to TRBJ1-2; no firm D call. Germline CDR1 is LNHDA and CDR2 is SQIVND (reference sequence). Trimming shortened V by 7 bases and J by 8 bases, and 14 bases separated the two germline ends. This CDR3 is built from 12 residues. Using reference TRBV19 and TRBJ1-2 for the parts outside the CDR3, the full variable domain is DGGITQSPKYLFRKEGQNVTLSCEQNLNHDAMYWYRQDPGQGLRLIYYSQIVNDFQKGDIAEGYSVSREKKESFPLTVTSAQKNPTAFYLCASMSLPGGYTFGSGTRLTVV.

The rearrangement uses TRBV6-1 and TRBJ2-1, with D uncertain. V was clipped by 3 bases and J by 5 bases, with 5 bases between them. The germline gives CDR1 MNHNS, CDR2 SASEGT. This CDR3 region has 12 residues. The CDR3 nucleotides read TGTGCCAGCAGTGATGGCGACAATGAGCAGTTCTTC. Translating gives CASSDGDNEQFF.

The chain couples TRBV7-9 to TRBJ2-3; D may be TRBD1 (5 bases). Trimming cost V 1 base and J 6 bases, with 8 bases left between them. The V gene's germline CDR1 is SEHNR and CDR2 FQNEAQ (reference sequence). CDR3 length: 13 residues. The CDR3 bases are TGTGCCAGCAGCTTAGTAAGGGGTGATACGCAGTATTTT. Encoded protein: CASSLVRGDTQYF.

CDR3 residues: CASSLSSGTADNEQFF. The CDR3 nucleotides read TGTGCCAGTAGCCTTTCCTCCGGGACCGCCGACAATGAGCAGTTCTTC. The chain combines TRBV19 with TRBJ2-1, with D possibly called TRBD1 or TRBD2 (5 bases each). There are 16 residues in the CDR3. From germline, CDR1 is LNHDA and CDR2 SQIVND (reference sequence). Trimming cost V 6 bases and J 5 bases, with 20 bases left between them.

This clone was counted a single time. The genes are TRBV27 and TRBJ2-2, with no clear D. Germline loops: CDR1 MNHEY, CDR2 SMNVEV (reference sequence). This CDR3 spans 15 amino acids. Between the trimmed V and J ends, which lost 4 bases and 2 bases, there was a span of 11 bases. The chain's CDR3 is CASSYWAANTGELFF. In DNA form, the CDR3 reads TGTGCCAGCAGTTATTGGGCAGCAAACACCGGGGAGCTGTTTTTT.

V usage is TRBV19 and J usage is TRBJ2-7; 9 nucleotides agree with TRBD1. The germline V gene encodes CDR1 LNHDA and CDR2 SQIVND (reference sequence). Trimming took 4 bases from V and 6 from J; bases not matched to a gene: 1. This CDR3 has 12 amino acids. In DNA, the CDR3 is TGTGCCAGTAGTAACAGGGGGCTCGAGCAGTACTTC. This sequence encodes CASSNRGLEQYF. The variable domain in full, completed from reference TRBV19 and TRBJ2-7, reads DGGITQSPKYLFRKEGQNVTLSCEQNLNHDAMYWYRQDPGQGLRLIYYSQIVNDFQKGDIAEGYSVSREKKESFPLTVTSAQKNPTAFYLCASSNRGLEQYFGPGTRLTVT.

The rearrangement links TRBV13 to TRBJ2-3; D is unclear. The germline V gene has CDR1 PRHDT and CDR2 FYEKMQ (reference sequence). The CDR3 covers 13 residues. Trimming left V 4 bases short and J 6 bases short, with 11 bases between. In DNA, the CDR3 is TGTGCCAGCAGCTCCCTCAATGCGGATACGCAGTATTTT. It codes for CASSSLNADTQYF.

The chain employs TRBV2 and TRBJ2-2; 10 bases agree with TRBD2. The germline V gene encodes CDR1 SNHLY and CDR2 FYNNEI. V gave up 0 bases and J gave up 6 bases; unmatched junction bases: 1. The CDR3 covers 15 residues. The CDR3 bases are TGTGCCAGCAGTGAAGCGGGACTAGCGTCCGGGGAGCTGTTTTTT. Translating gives CASSEAGLASGELFF.

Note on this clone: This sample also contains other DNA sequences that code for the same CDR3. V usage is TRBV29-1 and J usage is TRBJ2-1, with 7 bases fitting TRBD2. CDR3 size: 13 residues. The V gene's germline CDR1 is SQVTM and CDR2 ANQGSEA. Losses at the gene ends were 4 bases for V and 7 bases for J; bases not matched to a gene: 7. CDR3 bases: TGCAGCGTTGTTGGGCTAGCGGAGAATGAGCAGTTCTTC. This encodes CSVVGLAENEQFF.

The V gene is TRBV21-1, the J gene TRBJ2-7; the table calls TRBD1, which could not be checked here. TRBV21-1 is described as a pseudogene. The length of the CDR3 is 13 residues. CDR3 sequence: CASSPKGIYEQYF. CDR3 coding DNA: TGTGCCAGCAGCCCCAAGGGGATATACGAGCAGTACTTC.

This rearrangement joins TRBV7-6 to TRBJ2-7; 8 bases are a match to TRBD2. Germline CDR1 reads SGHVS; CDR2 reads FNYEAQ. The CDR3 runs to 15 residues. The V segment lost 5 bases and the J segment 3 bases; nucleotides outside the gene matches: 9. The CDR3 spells CASSPFGAGGYEQYF. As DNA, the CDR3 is TGTGCCAGCAGCCCTTTTGGGGCGGGGGGCTACGAGCAGTACTTC. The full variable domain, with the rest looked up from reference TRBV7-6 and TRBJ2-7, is GAGVSQSPRYKVTKRGQDVALRCDPISGHVSLYWYRQALGQGPEFLTYFNYEAQQDKSGLPNDRFSAERPEGSISTLTIQRTEQRDSAMYRCASSPFGAGGYEQYFGPGTRLTVT.

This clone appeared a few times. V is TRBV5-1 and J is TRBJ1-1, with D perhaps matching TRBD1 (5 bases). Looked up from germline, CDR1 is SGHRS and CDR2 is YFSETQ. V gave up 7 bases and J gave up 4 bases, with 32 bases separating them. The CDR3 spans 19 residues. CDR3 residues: CASSTAGPRSLKIRTEAFF. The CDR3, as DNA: TGCGCCAGCTCCACGGCGGGGCCGCGGAGCCTTAAAATCCGCACTGAAGCTTTCTTT.

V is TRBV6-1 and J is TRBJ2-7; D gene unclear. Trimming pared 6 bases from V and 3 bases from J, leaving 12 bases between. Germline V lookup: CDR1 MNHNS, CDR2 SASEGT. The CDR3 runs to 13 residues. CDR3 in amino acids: CASSPPNSYEQYF. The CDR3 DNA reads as TGTGCCAGCAGCCCGCCGAACAGCTACGAGCAGTACTTC.

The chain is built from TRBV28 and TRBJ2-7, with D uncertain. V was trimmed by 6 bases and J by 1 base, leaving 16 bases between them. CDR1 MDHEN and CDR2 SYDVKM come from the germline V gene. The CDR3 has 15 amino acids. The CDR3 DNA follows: TGTGCCAGCAGCAAATCGGACGGGCGATCCTACGAGCAGTACTTC. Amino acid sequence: CASSKSDGRSYEQYF.

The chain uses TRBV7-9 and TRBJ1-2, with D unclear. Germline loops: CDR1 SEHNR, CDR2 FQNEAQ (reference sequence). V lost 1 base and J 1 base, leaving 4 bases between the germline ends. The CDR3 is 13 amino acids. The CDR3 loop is CASSLGHNYGYTF. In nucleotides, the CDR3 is TGTGCCAGCAGCTTAGGACATAACTATGGCTACACCTTC.

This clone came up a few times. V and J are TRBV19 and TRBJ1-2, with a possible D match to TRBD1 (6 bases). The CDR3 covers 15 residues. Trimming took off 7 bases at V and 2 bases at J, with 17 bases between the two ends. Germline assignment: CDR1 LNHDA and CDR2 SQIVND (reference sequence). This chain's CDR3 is CASTHREEGNYGYTF. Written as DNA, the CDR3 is TGTGCCAGTACCCACAGGGAAGAGGGAAACTATGGCTACACCTTC.

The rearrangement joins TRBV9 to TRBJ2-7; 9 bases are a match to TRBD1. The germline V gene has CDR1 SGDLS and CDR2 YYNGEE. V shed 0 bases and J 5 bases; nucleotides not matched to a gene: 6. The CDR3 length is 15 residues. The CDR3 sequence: CASSVGGQGDNEQYF. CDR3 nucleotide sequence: TGTGCCAGCAGCGTAGGGGGACAGGGCGATAACGAGCAGTACTTC. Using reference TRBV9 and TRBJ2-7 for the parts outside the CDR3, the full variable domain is DSGVTQTPKHLITATGQRVTLRCSPRSGDLSVYWYQQSLDQGLQFLIQYYNGEERAKGNILERFSAQQFPDLHSELNLSSLELGDSALYFCASSVGGQGDNEQYFGPGTRLTVT.

The CDR3 reads CASSPTAEDEQYF. For the CDR3, the DNA is TGTGCCAGCAGCCCGACGGCCGAGGACGAGCAGTACTTC. The J gene is TRBJ2-7, the V gene TRBV11-2, with unresolved D. Germline CDR1 is SGHAT and CDR2 is FQNNGV. There are 13 residues in the CDR3. Trimming cost V 5 bases and J 5 bases, with 13 bases left between them.

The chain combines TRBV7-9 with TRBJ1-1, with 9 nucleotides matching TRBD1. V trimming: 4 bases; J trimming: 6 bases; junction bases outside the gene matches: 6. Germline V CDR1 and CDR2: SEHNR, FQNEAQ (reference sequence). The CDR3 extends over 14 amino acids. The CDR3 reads CASSSRGQGPEAFF. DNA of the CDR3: TGTGCCAGCAGCTCCCGGGGACAGGGCCCTGAAGCTTTCTTT. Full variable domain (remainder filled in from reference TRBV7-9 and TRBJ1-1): DTGVSQNPRHKITKRGQNVTFRCDPISEHNRLYWYRQTLGQGPEFLTYFQNEAQLEKSRLLSDRFSAERPKGSFSTLEIQRTEQGDSAMYLCASSSRGQGPEAFFGQGTRLTVV.